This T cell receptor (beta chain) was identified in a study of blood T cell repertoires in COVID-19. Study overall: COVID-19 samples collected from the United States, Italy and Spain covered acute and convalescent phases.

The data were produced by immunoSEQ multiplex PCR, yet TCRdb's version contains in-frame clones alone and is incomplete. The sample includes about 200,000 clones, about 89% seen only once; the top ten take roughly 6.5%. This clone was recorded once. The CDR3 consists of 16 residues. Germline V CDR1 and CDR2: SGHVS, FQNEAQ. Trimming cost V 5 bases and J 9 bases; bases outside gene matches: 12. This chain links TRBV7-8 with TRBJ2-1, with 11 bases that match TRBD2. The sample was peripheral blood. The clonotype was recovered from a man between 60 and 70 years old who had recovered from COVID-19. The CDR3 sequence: CASSGKFGTSGGEQFF. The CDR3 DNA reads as TGTGCCAGCAGCGGAAAATTCGGGACTAGCGGCGGTGAGCAGTTCTTC.